The clone carrying this T cell receptor (beta chain) was detected a few times. Its antigen is not known. The sample is drawn from a study of T cells in Graves' hyperthyroidism and ophthalmopathy. Study conclusions and caveats: Also found in blood were most expanded thyroid clonotypes above 0.001. Patients with ophthalmopathy were separated from those with stable hyperthyroidism by a 13 V-J model.

Active moderate-to-severe ophthalmopathy, Clinical Activity Score at least 3, NOSPECS at least 4, under 3 months' duration. PBMCs were collected from an approximately 9.3 ml volume of fresh peripheral blood. It was RNA transcripts that yielded the amplified TCR beta CDR3 regions. TCR CDR3 underwent first-round RT-PCR with the HTBI primer set. TCRdb used MiXCR to reprocess the multiplex PCR reads, holding one entry per CDR3 protein. This sample has a few hundred thousand distinct CDR3 sequences, with under 20% found just once. The junction had 5 bases not matched to a gene; V was cut back by 3 bases and J by 4 bases. The germline CDR1 and CDR2 sequences are LGHDT and YNNKEL (reference sequence). The CDR3 contains 15 residues.

This rearrangement joins TRBV3-1 to TRBJ1-4; TRBD1 matches at 7 bases. This receptor was taken from a man younger than 35 with Graves' ophthalmopathy. Sequencing input: blood. Written as DNA, the CDR3 is TGTGCCAGCAGCCAGATGGGACAGATTAATGAAAAACTGTTTTTT. Amino acids: CASSQMGQINEKLFF.